This record concerns one TCR beta chain sequence. This clone's antigen is unknown. The input lacks base qualities; no much larger clone sits a single base away. The sample originates from a study of T cell responses to AZD1222 COVID-19 vaccine (dated by TCRdb to the early 2020s). Notes on the research overall: AZD1222 recipients given second doses at about 4 weeks or at about 12 weeks were pooled, since spike-specific TCR depth and breadth were not found to differ between the two schedules. A total of over 230 trial participants underwent TCR sequencing, of whom nearly 210 had received two doses of AZD1222 and approximately 26 had received two doses of the MenACWY control vaccine. Trial participants were enrolled by age into 18-55, 56-69 and 70-plus year subgroups, with about 150, 28 and 57 TCR-sequenced participants respectively. General conclusions and limits of the study: Participants were mostly white British and included more females than males, and it was suggested by the authors that clonal diversity may have been underestimated. No day 14 peak-response samples were available, so repertoires were characterized only after the peak T cell response. The whole spike protein was spanned by vaccine-associated CD4 TCRs, and dominant responses were seen in regions 160-218 and 743-854. Only six AZD1222 recipients were SARS-CoV-2 seropositive at baseline, limiting conclusions about previously exposed vaccinees. After two AZD1222 doses, spike-specific TCR breadth and depth were significantly higher than at day 0 and than in MenACWY recipients. The 56-69-year group was small, and its depth increase did not reach significance, likely because of low power. Epitopes outside the regions mutated in the B.1.351 and B.1.1.7 variants were reportedly recognized by nearly half of the unique spike-specific TCRs.

The meaning of the sample's time point label: baseline before first vaccination. Vaccinee samples were obtained from the UK trials COV001 and COV002, which included a single-blind randomized controlled phase 2/3 trial of AZD1222 (ChAdOx1 nCoV-19) in healthy adults. For TCRbeta chain sequencing, PBMC samples from trial participants were taken at day 0 and at day 28 after the second dose. The CDR3 regions of human TCRbeta chains were subjected to immunosequencing. Turning to the authors' computational methods: TCRs in the repertoires were compared against a reference library of SARS-CoV-2-specific TCRs that had been generated with the MIRA antigen-specificity platform. Breadth was defined as the fraction of unique TCRs that were SARS-CoV-2-associated, and depth was defined as the fraction of total T cells that were SARS-CoV-2-associated. Using the MIRA data, each spike-specific TCR was mapped to the spike region that the TCR reacts to and placed in a CD4 or CD8 class. Log10-transformed breadth and depth values were compared by one-way ANOVA with Sidak's multiple comparisons tests. TCRdb stores this immuneACCESS table with in-frame sequences only. Part of the clones is absent; in the studies checked, under half of the shortfall reflects unresolved V genes, and no reason is known for the rest. Clonal size and the V and J genes are those of that table, whereas D and trimming came from the DNA. The table for this sample lists 99,000 or so clones; over 90% of them were counted only once. The top ten hold about 5% of the sample.

The source is an adult in good health. The material was peripheral blood, obtained on day 0 of AZD1222 vaccination.

The CDR3: CASSPPNYGYTF. The DNA sequence is as follows: TGTGCCAGCAGTCCGCCGAACTATGGCTACACCTTC. The sequence is built from TRBV12-3 or TRBV12-4 and TRBJ1-2; no confident D gene assignment can be made. V and J are truncated by 5 bases and 2 bases respectively, leaving an intervening sequence of 6 bases. CDR3 length: 12 amino acids, cysteine to phenylalanine. Here the CDR3 DNA is all that survives: 36 bases in frame from base 1.